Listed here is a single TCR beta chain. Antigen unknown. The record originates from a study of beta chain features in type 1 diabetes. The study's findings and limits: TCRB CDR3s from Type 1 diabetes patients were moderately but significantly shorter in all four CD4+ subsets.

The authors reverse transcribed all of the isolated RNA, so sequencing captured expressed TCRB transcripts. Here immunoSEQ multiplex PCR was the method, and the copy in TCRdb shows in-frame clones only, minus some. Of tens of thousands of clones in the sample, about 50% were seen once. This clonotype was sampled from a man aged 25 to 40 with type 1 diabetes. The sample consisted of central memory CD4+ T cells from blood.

The CDR3, as DNA: TGTGCCAGCAGTGAAGGGGACAGAAACACCATATATTTT. It specifies CASSEGDRNTIYF. The chain links TRBV6-1 to TRBJ1-3; tentatively, D is TRBD1 (6 bases). The V and J ends lost 1 base and 5 bases respectively, with 6 bases between them. The germline V gene encodes CDR1 MNHNS and CDR2 SASEGT. The CDR3 runs to 13 residues.